These T cell receptor beta chains were read from a single sample in a study of blood T cell repertoires in COVID-19. Some clones are missing from TCRdb's copy, which holds only in-frame ones; the method was immunoSEQ multiplex PCR. This table holds about 230,000 clones, nearly 90% found once. The source material was PBMCs or T cells enriched from blood (not recorded which). The receptors here all came from a young woman with acute COVID-19. Each CDR3 is given with its conserved first and last residue. A D gene is named only where the DNA matches it firmly. Not every row has a clone size; where given, it reads once, few, many or a size class.

>NA|TRBV5-1|NA|14|TRBJ2-7
TGCGCCAGCAGCTTGGTGGCAGGCGACTACGAGCAGTACTTC
CASSLVAGDYEQYF
>NA|TRBV9|TRBD2|17|TRBJ2-3
TGTGCCAGCAGCGTTGATGCCGGGACTAGTCGTTCCCCTACGCAGTATTTT
CASSVDAGTSRSPTQYF
>NA|TRBV6-6|TRBD1|16|TRBJ1-1
TGTGCCAGCAGTTACCCCAACAGGGGCGTGAGCACTGAAGCTTTCTTT
CASSYPNRGVSTEAFF
>NA|TRBV6-5|TRBD1|15|TRBJ1-2
TGTGCCAGCAGTTACGGGGCAGGGGGTGGCTATGGCTACACCTTC
CASSYGAGGGYGYTF
>NA|TRBV2|TRBD2|16|TRBJ2-1
TGTGCCAGCAGTGATCCAGTAGCGGGGTACTACAATGAGCAGTTCTTC
CASSDPVAGYYNEQFF
>NA|TRBV27|NA|14|TRBJ1-6
TGTGCCAGCAGTTTATCCCCGTATAATTCACCCCTCCACTTT
CASSLSPYNSPLHF
>NA|TRBV19|TRBD1|14|TRBJ2-7
TGTGCCAGTAGTACCCCGGGACAGATGTACGAGCAGTACTTC
CASSTPGQMYEQYF
>NA|TRBV27|NA|12|TRBJ1-5
TGTGCCAGCAGTTATACAGGGCAGCCCCAGCATTTT
CASSYTGQPQHF
>NA|TRBV2|TRBD1|15|TRBJ1-5
TGTGCCAGCGGTGGGACAGGGAATAGCAATCAGCCCCAGCATTTT
CASGGTGNSNQPQHF
>few|TRBV19|NA|14|TRBJ1-5
TGTGCCAGTAGATCGTGGGCCATCAATCAGCCCCAGCATTTT
CASRSWAINQPQHF
>few|TRBV23-1|NA|15|TRBJ1-2
TGCGCCAGCAGCCTACATCTTTGGGGCGACCATGGCTACACCTTC
CASSLHLWGDHGYTF
>NA|TRBV3-1/TRBV3-2|TRBD1|15|TRBJ2-7
TGTGCCAGCAGCCCGAGGACAGGGGTTCTTTACGAGCAGTACTTC
CASSPRTGVLYEQYF
>NA|TRBV13|TRBD2|15|TRBJ2-7
TGTGCCAGCAGCTTAGGAACTAGCGGGGGGTCCGAGCAGTACTTC
CASSLGTSGGSEQYF
>few|TRBV19|NA|13|TRBJ1-3
TGTGCCAGTATCCCTACGGAGGGAAACACCATATATTTT
CASIPTEGNTIYF
>NA|TRBV10-3|TRBD2|13|TRBJ2-7
TGTGCCATCAGTGAGGCGGGGGGGTACGAGCAGTACTTC
CAISEAGGYEQYF
>NA|TRBV7-9|NA|13|TRBJ1-5
TGTGCCAGCAGCCAGGACAGTAATCAGCCCCAGCATTTT
CASSQDSNQPQHF
>once|TRBV27|NA|17|TRBJ1-5
TGTGCCAGCAGTTTTAGGTTTCAGGAATCAGACAATCAGCCCCAGCATTTT
CASSFRFQESDNQPQHF
>NA|TRBV27|TRBD1|14|TRBJ2-1
TGTGCCAGCAGTCTACAGGGGGCGTACAATGAGCAGTTCTTC
CASSLQGAYNEQFF
>NA|TRBV19|TRBD1|16|TRBJ2-7
TGTGCCAGTAGTATAGTGGGACAGGAGACCTCCTACGAGCAGTACTTC
CASSIVGQETSYEQYF
>NA|TRBV5-1|NA|15|TRBJ1-1
TGCGCCAGCAGCCCCCTGCAGGGTGGTGGTGGTGAAGCTTTCTTT
CASSPLQGGGGEAFF
>once|TRBV30|NA|15|TRBJ1-5
TGTGCCTGGAGTCCAGACAGGAGAGGAGATCAGCCCCAGCATTTT
CAWSPDRRGDQPQHF
>NA|TRBV7-2|TRBD1|15|TRBJ1-2
TGTGCCAGCAGCTTAGAGACAGGGTCGAACTATGGCTACACCTTC
CASSLETGSNYGYTF
>NA|TRBV2|NA|12|TRBJ2-3
TGTGCCAGCACGAGGAACACAGATACGCAGTATTTT
CASTRNTDTQYF
>once|TRBV7-8|TRBD1|17|TRBJ1-6
TGTGCCAGCAGTTTTCGGACAGGGAGGTCTGTTTATTCACCCCTCCACTTT
CASSFRTGRSVYSPLHF
>few|TRBV28|NA|15|TRBJ2-7
TGTGCCAGCAGTTTACCCCGTTTATTGGGCGGGGAGCCCTACTTC
CASSLPRLLGGEPYF
>NA|TRBV2|TRBD1|15|TRBJ2-2
TGTGCCAGCAGTGATCAGGGGGCGAACACCGGGGAGCTGTTTTTT
CASSDQGANTGELFF
>NA|TRBV5-6|TRBD2|16|TRBJ2-7
TGTGCCAGCAGCTTGGTGAGAGGAGCGGGGGGCCGCGAGCAGTACTTC
CASSLVRGAGGREQYF
>NA|TRBV11-3|NA|15|TRBJ2-1
TGTGCCAGCAGCCTGAGACAGAGCTCCTACAATGAGCAGTTCTTC
CASSLRQSSYNEQFF
>NA|TRBV4-2|NA|14|TRBJ2-1
TGTGCCAGCAGCCAAGTTCTAGGGGGCAATGAGCAGTTCTTC
CASSQVLGGNEQFF
>NA|TRBV7-2|NA|16|TRBJ2-4
TGTGCCAGCAGCCCGCGATTTACAGGAGTGATAAACATTCAGTACTTC
CASSPRFTGVINIQYF
>NA|TRBV7-9|TRBD2|15|TRBJ2-7
TGTGCCAGCAGCCCCTCACTAGCGGGGGTCTACGAGCAGTACTTC
CASSPSLAGVYEQYF
>NA|TRBV4-1|NA|14|TRBJ2-7
TGCGCCAGCAGCCAAGACTCGGGGGAGTACGAGCAGTACTTC
CASSQDSGEYEQYF